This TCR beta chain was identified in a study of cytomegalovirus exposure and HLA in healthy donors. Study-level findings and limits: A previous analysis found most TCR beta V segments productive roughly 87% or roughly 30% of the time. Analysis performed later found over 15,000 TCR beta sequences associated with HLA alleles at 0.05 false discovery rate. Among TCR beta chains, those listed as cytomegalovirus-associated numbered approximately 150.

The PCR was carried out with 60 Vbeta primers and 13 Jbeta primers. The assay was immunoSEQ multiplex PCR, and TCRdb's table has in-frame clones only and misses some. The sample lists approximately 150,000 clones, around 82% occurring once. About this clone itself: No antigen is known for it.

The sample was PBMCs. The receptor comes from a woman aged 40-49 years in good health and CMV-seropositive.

The CDR3 coding sequence is TGTGCCAGCAGTGTTCTGGGACAGGGGCCCCCTACAACTAATGAAAAACTGTTTTTT. It specifies CASSVLGQGPPTTNEKLFF. V usage is TRBV6-1 and J usage is TRBJ1-4; 10 bases agree with TRBD1. The CDR3 has 19 amino acids. V lost 4 bases and J lost 0; bases outside the gene matches: 11. CDR1 MNHNS and CDR2 SASEGT come from the germline V gene.